Sequencing of this TCR beta chain was carried out in a study of control samples from healthy donors and cancer patients. Using immunoSEQ multiplex PCR, the repertoire was profiled, and TCRdb retains in-frame clones only, with some absent. The sample lists about 45,000 clones, more than 65% occurring once. The CDR3 loop spans 17 amino acids. The ends lost 5 bases at V and 3 bases at J; junction bases unmatched: 13. Germline V lookup: CDR1 MDHEN, CDR2 SYDVKM. The rearrangement joins TRBV28 to TRBJ2-4; 7 positions agree with TRBD2. Source material: formalin-fixed, paraffin-embedded tissue. This receptor was identified in a male donor with melanoma. CDR3 sequence reads: CASSTYSLAAGKNIQYF. The CDR3 DNA reads as TGTGCCAGCAGTACCTACTCGCTAGCGGCCGGCAAAAACATTCAGTACTTC. The full variable domain, with the rest looked up from reference TRBV28 and TRBJ2-4, is DVKVTQSSRYLVKRTGEKVFLECVQDMDHENMFWYRQDPGLGLRLIYFSYDVKMKEKGDIPEGYSVSREKKERFSLILESASTNQTSMYLCASSTYSLAAGKNIQYFGAGTRLSVL.